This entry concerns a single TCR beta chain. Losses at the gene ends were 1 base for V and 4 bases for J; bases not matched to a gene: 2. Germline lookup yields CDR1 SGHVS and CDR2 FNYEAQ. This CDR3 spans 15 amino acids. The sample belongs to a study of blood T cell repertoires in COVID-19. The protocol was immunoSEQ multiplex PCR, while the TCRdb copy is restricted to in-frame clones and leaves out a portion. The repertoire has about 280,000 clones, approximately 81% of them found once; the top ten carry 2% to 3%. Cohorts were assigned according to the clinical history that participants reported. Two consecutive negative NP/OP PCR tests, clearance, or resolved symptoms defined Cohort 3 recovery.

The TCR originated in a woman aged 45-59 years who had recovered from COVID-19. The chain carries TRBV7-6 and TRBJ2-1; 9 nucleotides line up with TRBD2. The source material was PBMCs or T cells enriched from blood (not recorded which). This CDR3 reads CASSLDAGGYNEQFF. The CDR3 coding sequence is TGTGCCAGCAGCTTAGACGCGGGGGGGTACAATGAGCAGTTCTTC.